A single sample gave rise to the 19 T cell receptor beta chains below, sequenced in a study of blood T cell repertoires in COVID-19. Data came from immunoSEQ multiplex PCR; TCRdb stores just in-frame clones and leaves some out. The table shows 110,000 to 150,000 clones, with 70% to 80% occurring only once. The sequenced sample was peripheral blood. All receptors come from a man in his sixties with acute or convalescent COVID-19.

The chain uses TRBV15 and TRBJ1-6; D call uncertain. V was cut by 5 bases and J by 7 bases, with 9 bases left in between. The CDR3 consists of 13 residues. Germline V gives CDR1 LNHNV, CDR2 YYDKDF (reference sequence). In nucleotides, the CDR3 is TGTGCCACCAGCGAGCTAATCAATTCACCCCTCCACTTT. Its protein product is CATSELINSPLHF.

In this sample, this clone turned up a few times. The chain employs TRBV28 and TRBJ1-1; no clear D. Germline CDR1 MDHEN, CDR2 SYDVKM. The CDR3 has 15 amino acids. With 3 bases removed from V and 9 bases from J, the gap between germline ends came to 20 bases. The CDR3 sequence is CASSFTGASLNQAFF. CDR3 coding DNA: TGTGCCAGCAGTTTTACCGGAGCCAGTCTGAATCAAGCTTTCTTT.

In its sample, this clone was seen many times. The V gene is TRBV6-1, the J gene TRBJ1-5, with D unclear. Looked up from germline, CDR1 is MNHNS and CDR2 is SASEGT. This CDR3 is 13 amino acids long. V was shortened by 2 bases and J by 4 bases, with 6 bases between the two germline ends. CDR3 coding DNA: TGTGCCAGCAGTGAACAGATAAATCAGCCCCAGCATTTT. This gives the protein CASSEQINQPQHF.

The rearrangement links TRBV9 to TRBJ2-2; TRBD1 agrees at 9 bases. The CDR3 consists of 16 residues. V shed 0 bases, J shed 2 bases, and the junction held 2 bases outside the gene matches. Germline V gene lookup returns CDR1 SGDLS and CDR2 YYNGEE. CDR3: CASSVATGGNTGELFF. The CDR3 region has the DNA TGTGCCAGCAGCGTAGCTACAGGGGGCAACACCGGGGAGCTGTTTTTT.

This clone came up a few times. V usage is TRBV7-9 and J usage is TRBJ2-5; the D gene is possibly TRBD1 (5 bases). The V and J ends lost 10 bases and 4 bases respectively, with 10 bases between them. Germline V CDR1 and CDR2: SEHNR, FQNEAQ (reference sequence). The CDR3 is 11 amino acids. The CDR3: CATQGGETQYF. CDR3 nucleotide sequence: TGTGCCACCCAGGGTGGAGAGACCCAGTACTTC. The whole variable domain, remainder taken from reference TRBV7-9 and TRBJ2-5, is DTGVSQNPRHKITKRGQNVTFRCDPISEHNRLYWYRQTLGQGPEFLTYFQNEAQLEKSRLLSDRFSAERPKGSFSTLEIQRTEQGDSAMYLCATQGGETQYFGPGTRLLVL.

This clone was observed a single time. At one end the junction does not follow the germline gene, possibly because of a read error. The genes are TRBV9 and TRBJ2-1; TRBD2 matches 8 bases. The CDR3 is 16 amino acids. CDR1 and CDR2 from the germline V gene are SGDLS and YYNGEE. CDR3 loop: CASSPWSGSSDNEQFF. For the CDR3, the DNA is TGTGCCAGCAGCCCATGGAGCGGGAGCTCCGACAATGAGCAGTTCTTC.

The CDR3 DNA reads TGCGCCAGCAGCGTCGGTGAGGGAATGAGCGGGGCCAATCAGCCCCAGCATTTT. This codes for CASSVGEGMSGANQPQHF. This rearrangement joins TRBV4-1 to TRBJ1-5; D is possibly TRBD1 (5 bases). V was cut by 5 bases and J by 3 bases, with 23 bases left in between. Germline V gene lookup returns CDR1 MGHRA and CDR2 YSYEKL. The CDR3 totals 18 residues.

The rearrangement joins TRBV6-5 to TRBJ1-3, with a weak D call TRBD1 (5 bases). The CDR3 covers 12 residues. Germline lookup yields CDR1 MNHEY and CDR2 SVGAGI. Trimming removed 8 bases from V and 4 bases from J, with 9 bases in between. The CDR3 DNA is TGTGCCAGCTTTGACAGAGGAAACACCATATATTTT. Encoded protein: CASFDRGNTIYF.

The rearrangement joins TRBV19 to TRBJ1-5, with 11 bases lining up with TRBD1. V was clipped by 6 bases and J by 2 bases; unmatched bases: 9. The V gene's germline CDR1 is LNHDA and CDR2 SQIVND (reference sequence). The CDR3 runs 17 residues. This CDR3 is CASRLWAGQGGNQPQHF. The CDR3, as DNA: TGTGCCAGTAGACTTTGGGCGGGACAGGGGGGCAATCAGCCCCAGCATTTT. Complete variable domain (other parts from reference TRBV19 and TRBJ1-5): DGGITQSPKYLFRKEGQNVTLSCEQNLNHDAMYWYRQDPGQGLRLIYYSQIVNDFQKGDIAEGYSVSREKKESFPLTVTSAQKNPTAFYLCASRLWAGQGGNQPQHFGDGTRLSIL.

The chain combines TRBV4-2 with TRBJ1-2; TRBD1 matches 7 bases. V shed 1 base, J shed 4 bases, and the junction held 6 bases outside the gene matches. The germline V gene encodes CDR1 LGHNA and CDR2 YNFKEQ. This CDR3 spans 15 amino acids. This CDR3 reads CASSQAGDRSYGYTF. CDR3 nucleotide sequence: TGTGCCAGCAGCCAAGCCGGGGACAGAAGCTATGGCTACACCTTC.

This clone has just a few counts. V usage is TRBV29-1 and J usage is TRBJ2-3, with 7 bases that match TRBD2. J lost 5 bases, V lost 0 bases, and 5 bases had no gene match. The CDR3 runs 14 residues. CDR1 and CDR2 (germline): SQVTM, ANQGSEA. CDR3 region: CSVEEGLLRDTQYF. For the CDR3, the DNA is TGCAGCGTTGAAGAGGGACTATTGAGAGATACGCAGTATTTT.

The sample holds a few counts of this clone. The chain has TRBV4-2 and TRBJ1-5; possibly TRBD1 for D (6 bases). CDR1 and CDR2 from the germline V gene are LGHNA and YNFKEQ. V lost 3 bases and J 3 bases, leaving 15 bases between the germline ends. The CDR3 consists of 16 residues. The CDR3 reads CASSQQLRTANQPQHF. In nucleotides, the CDR3 is TGTGCCAGCAGCCAGCAGCTCCGGACAGCCAATCAGCCCCAGCATTTT.

The chain is built from TRBV3-1 (or the pseudogene TRBV3-2) and TRBJ1-1; the D is unclear. The CDR3 is 14 residues long. Germline lookup yields CDR1 LGHDT and CDR2 YNNKEL (reference sequence). Trimming removed 4 bases from V and 5 bases from J, with 14 bases in between. CDR3 amino acids: CASSLIITATEAFF. DNA for the CDR3: TGTGCCAGCAGCCTAATTATAACAGCTACTGAAGCTTTCTTT.

The chain joins TRBV30 to TRBJ1-4, with TRBD1 matching 7 bases. CDR1 and CDR2 (germline): GTSNPN, SVGIG (reference sequence). The CDR3 is 15 amino acids. Trimming took 0 bases from V and 4 from J; bases not matched to a gene: 5. CDR3 residues: CAWSVGGQINEKLFF. In DNA, the CDR3 is TGTGCCTGGAGTGTAGGGGGACAGATTAATGAAAAACTGTTTTTT.

The chain has TRBV5-1 and TRBJ2-7; TRBD1 agrees at 8 bases. The CDR3 has 16 amino acids. V lost 2 bases to trimming and J lost 6 bases; unmatched junction nucleotides: 13. Germline-derived CDR1 and CDR2 are SGHRS and YFSETQ. CDR3 coding DNA: TGCGCCAGCAGCTTTACGAGGGACAGGAAGAGTCTCGAGCAGTACTTC. Protein product: CASSFTRDRKSLEQYF.

The chain uses TRBV3-1 (or the pseudogene TRBV3-2) and TRBJ1-2; possible D gene TRBD1, 6 bases. Trimming took 1 base from V and 6 from J, leaving 12 bases between them. The CDR3 spans 14 residues. The germline V gene encodes CDR1 LGHDT and CDR2 YNNKEL (reference sequence). In nucleotides, the CDR3 is TGTGCCAGCAGCCAAGGTTTACAGGGAGATGGCTACACCTTC. Translation gives CASSQGLQGDGYTF.

CDR3 DNA sequence: TGCGCCAGCAGCTTCCGGGAAAATAACTATGGCTACACCTTC. Its protein product is CASSFRENNYGYTF. The chain is built from TRBV5-1 and TRBJ1-2; D not resolved. The CDR3 is 14 residues long. Trimming stripped 2 bases from V and 1 base from J, with 9 bases between. Germline CDR1 is SGHRS and CDR2 is YFSETQ.

This chain uses TRBV19 with TRBJ1-5; 8 bases fit TRBD1. Per germline, CDR1 LNHDA and CDR2 SQIVND (reference sequence). Trimming cost V 4 bases and J 4 bases; bases outside gene matches: 3. The CDR3 sequence is 14 residues long. The CDR3 region has the DNA TGTGCCAGTAGTAGCCGGGACAGGAATCAGCCCCAGCATTTT. Its protein product is CASSSRDRNQPQHF.

This chain connects TRBV4-2 to TRBJ1-2; the D gene is possibly TRBD1 (6 bases). Trimming removed 1 base at V and 0 bases at J, with 12 bases between. Germline CDR1 is LGHNA and CDR2 is YNFKEQ. The CDR3 is made up of 16 amino acids. The CDR3, as DNA: TGTGCCAGCAGCCAAGCTACAGGGATAGCTAACTATGGCTACACCTTC. It translates to CASSQATGIANYGYTF.